Here is one T cell receptor (beta chain) with its context. Its antigen is not known. The sample carries other DNA sequences with the same CDR3. CDR3 size: 14 residues. V trimming: 3 bases; J trimming: 7 bases; junction bases outside the gene matches: 1. Germline V gene sequence: CDR1 KGHSH, CDR2 LQKENI. The data were obtained in a study of shared clonotypes between healthy human individuals. Assay used: immunoSEQ multiplex PCR; TCRdb lists only in-frame clones, some missing. Seen here are some 2.3 million clones, approximately 93% observed once, and the top ten hold 0.39%. General study points: Several donors showed sharing of 4.5% to 5% of naive CD4 clonotypes.

The chain uses TRBV18 and TRBJ1-4, with 11 nucleotides matching TRBD1. The sequenced sample was naive CD4+ T cells from PBMCs. Subset described: CD45RA+ positively selected. The receptor was isolated from a man aged 18 to 30 in good health. Some clones in this sample may be carry-over from other donors' samples. The CDR3: CASSPGQGGEKLFF. The CDR3 DNA sequence: TGTGCCAGCTCACCGGGACAGGGGGGTGAAAAACTGTTTTTT.